These 14 T cell receptor beta chains came from one sample sequenced in a study of cytomegalovirus exposure and HLA in healthy donors. The repertoire was sequenced with immunoSEQ multiplex PCR; TCRdb's copy has only in-frame clones and lacks some. The data hold about 57,000 clones, with roughly 90% observed a single time. The specimen was PBMCs. All receptors come from a woman younger than 35 in good health and CMV-seronegative.

The J gene is TRBJ2-7, the V gene TRBV10-3, with D tentatively TRBD2 (6 bases). Trimming left V 5 bases short and J 3 bases short, with 14 bases between. The CDR3 consists of 14 residues. Germline CDR1 ENHRY, CDR2 SYGVKD. CDR3 in amino acids: CAISIAEEGYEQYF. DNA of the CDR3: TGTGCCATCAGTATAGCGGAGGAGGGCTACGAGCAGTACTTC.

The genes are TRBV28 and TRBJ2-3, with unresolved D. Germline-derived CDR1 and CDR2 are MDHEN and SYDVKM. Trimming left V 4 bases short and J 6 bases short, with 8 bases between. This CDR3 is built from 12 residues. CDR3 amino acids: CASSSPLDTQYF. CDR3 coding DNA: TGTGCCAGCAGTTCCCCCCTGGATACGCAGTATTTT.

The chain has TRBV19 and TRBJ1-3; no firm D call. CDR1 is LNHDA and CDR2 is SQIVND in the germline V gene (reference sequence). The CDR3 is made up of 16 amino acids. Trimming took 4 bases from V and 1 from J, leaving 14 bases between them. The CDR3 sequence is CASSNRRGGSGNTIYF. CDR3 bases: TGTGCCAGTAGTAACCGGAGAGGCGGTTCTGGAAACACCATATATTTT.

V gene TRBV7-9 combines with J gene TRBJ1-1; 8 bases match TRBD1. CDR3 length: 15 amino acids. The ends lost 4 bases at V and 5 bases at J; junction bases unmatched: 9. CDR1 and CDR2 (germline): SEHNR, FQNEAQ (reference sequence). CDR3 sequence: CASSSFTGGWTEAFF. CDR3 DNA sequence: TGTGCCAGCAGCTCCTTCACAGGGGGGTGGACTGAAGCTTTCTTT.

The table lists this clone with a few counts. This chain uses TRBV7-9 with TRBJ2-7; a weak D match, TRBD1 (6 bases). CDR1 and CDR2 from the germline V gene are SEHNR and FQNEAQ (reference sequence). The CDR3 is 14 amino acids. V shed 3 bases and J shed 0 bases, with 9 bases lying between them. Here the CDR3 reads CASSLPGASYEQYF. Written as DNA, the CDR3 is TGTGCCAGCAGCTTGCCAGGGGCCTCCTACGAGCAGTACTTC.

The genes are TRBV15 and TRBJ2-7; D uncertain. Germline values: CDR1 LNHNV, CDR2 YYDKDF (reference sequence). This CDR3 comprises 11 residues. V was pared by 8 bases and J by 5 bases, with 10 bases between. CDR3 DNA: TGTGCCACCGGTTCATTAGACGAGCAGTACTTC. Translation: CATGSLDEQYF. Based on the CDR3 plus reference TRBV15 and TRBJ2-7, the full variable domain is DAMVIQNPRYQVTQFGKPVTLSCSQTLNHNVMYWYQQKSSQAPKLLFHYYDKDFNNEADTPDNFQSRRPNTSFCFLDIRSPGLGDTAMYLCATGSLDEQYFGPGTRLTVT.

The chain combines TRBV6-1 with TRBJ2-7; 9 nucleotides agree with TRBD1. The CDR3 is 13 residues long. Germline V gives CDR1 MNHNS, CDR2 SASEGT. With 6 bases clipped from V and 5 bases from J, the junction kept 5 bases outside the gene matches. The CDR3 reads CASRDRGSNEQYF. The CDR3 nucleotides are TGTGCCAGCAGGGACAGGGGCAGCAACGAGCAGTACTTC.

J is TRBJ1-1 and V is TRBV9; 7 bases align to TRBD1. This CDR3 has 13 amino acids. With V trimmed by 10 bases and J by 2 bases, 8 bases remained unmatched. Germline V gene lookup returns CDR1 SGDLS and CDR2 YYNGEE. Here the CDR3 reads CASTGTANTEAFF. The CDR3, as DNA: TGTGCCTCCACGGGGACAGCAAACACTGAAGCTTTCTTT. The full variable domain, its missing parts supplied by reference TRBV9 and TRBJ1-1, is DSGVTQTPKHLITATGQRVTLRCSPRSGDLSVYWYQQSLDQGLQFLIQYYNGEERAKGNILERFSAQQFPDLHSELNLSSLELGDSALYFCASTGTANTEAFFGQGTRLTVV.

This chain uses TRBV10-2 with TRBJ2-5; 13 bases agree with TRBD2. The CDR3 contains 15 residues. V lost 5 bases to trimming and J lost 2 bases; unmatched junction nucleotides: 2. CDR1 is WSHSY, CDR2 SAAADI, per germline. CDR3 in DNA: TGCGCCAGCAGTACTAGCGGGGGGGGTCAAGAGACCCAGTACTTC. This sequence encodes CASSTSGGGQETQYF.

The rearrangement uses TRBV5-4 and TRBJ2-1; D gene unclear. This CDR3 comprises 15 residues. Germline lookup yields CDR1 SGHNT and CDR2 YYREEE (reference sequence). V was cut by 4 bases and J by 5 bases, with 16 bases left in between. The CDR3 DNA reads TGTGCCAGCAGCGGCATGGGTCACAGAGACAATGAGCAGTTCTTC. As protein: CASSGMGHRDNEQFF.

The chain has TRBV10-3 and TRBJ1-1; D possibly corresponds to TRBD1 (5 bases). CDR3 length: 13 amino acids. Trimming took off 3 bases at V and 4 bases at J, with 9 bases between the two ends. The germline V gene has CDR1 ENHRY and CDR2 SYGVKD. CDR3 loop: CAISEQDLTEAFF. In nucleotides, the CDR3 is TGTGCCATCAGTGAACAGGACCTCACTGAAGCTTTCTTT.

This rearrangement joins TRBV4-1 to TRBJ2-7; D gene uncertain. This CDR3 region has 13 residues. Looked up from germline, CDR1 is MGHRA and CDR2 is YSYEKL. With 1 base removed from V and 2 bases from J, the gap between germline ends came to 6 bases. The DNA for the CDR3 is TGCGCCAGCAGCCAAGTCGGAGCCTACGAGCAGTACTTC. Its protein is CASSQVGAYEQYF.

This chain links TRBV5-1 with TRBJ1-2; TRBD1 is a possible D gene (5 bases). V lost 2 bases and J lost 8, with 19 bases in between. The length of the CDR3 is 15 residues. CDR1 is SGHRS and CDR2 is YFSETQ in the germline V gene. CDR3 in amino acids: CASSFRQPNKDGYTF. Here the CDR3 DNA reads TGCGCCAGCAGCTTCCGACAGCCCAACAAGGACGGCTACACCTTC.

The V call is TRBV6-1, the J call TRBJ2-7; a possible D gene is TRBD2 (6 bases). V shed 1 base and J shed 3 bases, with 16 bases lying between them. This CDR3 is 16 amino acids long. CDR1 MNHNS and CDR2 SASEGT come from the germline V gene. The CDR3 sequence: CASSEDGGVPFYEQYF. In DNA form, the CDR3 reads TGTGCCAGCAGTGAAGACGGAGGGGTCCCTTTCTACGAGCAGTACTTC.